This TCR beta chain was identified during a study of shared clonotypes between healthy human individuals. On the study more broadly: CD4 naive and CD4 memory each took three plates per donor, while CD8 naive took two and CD8 memory one. General study findings and limits: The generation probabilities recorded for non-shared clonotypes fell below those of clonotypes shared by all four donors. The study found about 5% of naive CD4 clonotypes shared across four donors.

Sorted-subset replicate PCRs used about 0.2 ug DNA, about 30,000 T cell genomes. The protocol was immunoSEQ multiplex PCR, while the TCRdb copy is restricted to in-frame clones and leaves out a portion. Seen here are 980,000 or so clones, around 80% observed once, and the top ten hold about 1.5%. A word on this clone: Its antigen is unknown.

V dropped 3 bases and J dropped 0 bases, with 8 bases sitting between them. Germline CDR1 ENHRY, CDR2 SYGVKD. The CDR3 extends over 15 amino acids. This rearrangement joins TRBV10-3 to TRBJ1-4, with D unresolved. Source material: memory CD4+ T cells sorted from blood. Described subset: CD45RA-negative fraction. The TCR was taken from a young man in good health. The chain's CDR3 is CAISDSGTTNEKLFF. In DNA, the CDR3 is TGTGCCATCAGTGATTCGGGAACAACTAATGAAAAACTGTTTTTT.